The TCR beta chain under discussion was sequenced for a study of CD8+ T cells in alopecia areata. This clone appeared a single time. Its specificity is unknown. The CDR3 runs 13 residues. J gave up 7 bases and V 7 bases, and 6 bases lay outside the gene matches. CDR1 is MNHNS and CDR2 is SASEGT in the germline V gene. General study findings and limits: Especially in alopecia totalis/universalis, lesional scalp showed greater clonality than normal scalp did. Mice showed clearer TCR sharing than patients did, a gap that was possibly HLA-related.

RNA was isolated and reverse transcribed to cDNA, the sequencing template. Sequencing was performed with immunoSEQ multiplex PCR; in TCRdb, only in-frame clones are kept and a portion is missing. The table includes 200,000 to 250,000 clones, 45% to 70% detected once. The V gene is TRBV6-1, the J gene TRBJ2-1; 8 bases map to TRBD2. This receptor was taken from a human donor in good health. Sequencing input: CD8+ T cells sorted from blood. The CDR3 DNA reads as TGTGCCAGCACTCCCGGCGGGGGGAATGAGCAGTTCTTC. This sequence encodes CASTPGGGNEQFF.